The 27 T cell receptor beta chains below all came from one sample that was sequenced in a study of OX40 agonist ivuxolimab in advanced cancers. Library prep was done by the immunoSEQ multiplex PCR assay. TCRdb stores this immuneACCESS table with in-frame sequences only. Part of the clones is absent; in the studies checked, under half of the shortfall reflects unresolved V genes, and no reason is known for the rest. For this sample the table gives 20,000 or so clones, of which 80% to 90% were detected only once. Together, the top ten hold around 14% of the sample. The source material was CD4+ or CD8+ T cells sorted from blood, sampled in a trial of the OX40 agonist ivuxolimab. The source of these receptors is an adult with an advanced solid tumor such as melanoma, head and neck, liver or kidney cancer.

This chain links TRBV21-1 with TRBJ2-3. TRBV21-1 corresponds to a pseudogene. The CDR3 has 9 amino acids. CDR3 DNA sequence: TGTGCCAGCACAGATACGCAGTATTTT. This encodes CASTDTQYF.

J is TRBJ1-3 and V is TRBV28; 7 nucleotides line up with TRBD1. Germline V gene data show CDR1 as MDHEN and CDR2 as SYDVKM. V was clipped by 5 bases and J by 8 bases; unmatched bases: 9. CDR3 length: 14 amino acids. In DNA, the CDR3 is TGTGCCAGCAGTCCTGCCGACAGGGATGACACCATATATTTT. This translates into CASSPADRDDTIYF.

For the CDR3, the DNA is TGTGCCAGCAGGAAGGACAGGGACACCTACAATGAGCAGTTCTTC. It is translated as CASRKDRDTYNEQFF. The chain couples TRBV5-6 to TRBJ2-1, with TRBD1 matching over 8 bases. Germline CDR1 SGHDT, CDR2 YYEEEE. The V gene end was trimmed by 5 bases and the J gene end by 2 bases; junction bases not matched to a gene: 6. This CDR3 contains 15 residues. Using reference TRBV5-6 and TRBJ2-1 for the parts outside the CDR3, the full variable domain is DAGVTQSPTHLIKTRGQQVTLRCSPKSGHDTVSWYQQALGQGPQFIFQYYEEEERQRGNFPDRFSGHQFPNYSSELNVNALLLGDSALYLCASRKDRDTYNEQFFGPGTRLTVL.

This clone was seen once. The J gene is TRBJ2-2, the V gene TRBV2; 7 bases agree with TRBD2. The CDR3 is made up of 15 amino acids. J was trimmed by 7 bases and V by 7 bases; bases with no gene match: 12. Germline assignment: CDR1 SNHLY and CDR2 FYNNEI. The CDR3 sequence is CASKVGRHTGGELFF. CDR3 DNA sequence: TGTGCCAGCAAGGTCGGGAGGCATACGGGCGGGGAGCTGTTTTTT.

Here the CDR3 reads CASSLKRDSYGYTF. Written as DNA, the CDR3 is TGTGCCAGCAGCCTCAAACGGGACAGCTATGGCTACACCTTC. The chain recombines TRBV5-6 with TRBJ1-2, with 7 bases fitting TRBD1. The germline gives CDR1 SGHDT, CDR2 YYEEEE. The CDR3 is 14 amino acids. With V trimmed by 4 bases and J by 4 bases, 7 bases remained unmatched.

This clone was recorded only once. The chain joins TRBV2 to TRBJ1-5; 9 bases line up with TRBD1. Germline CDR1 is SNHLY and CDR2 is FYNNEI. The CDR3 consists of 14 residues. The V segment lost 4 bases and the J segment 5 bases; nucleotides outside the gene matches: 3. The CDR3 DNA is TGTGCCAGCAGTGTGGGACAGGGTCATCAGCCCCAGCATTTT. Amino acids: CASSVGQGHQPQHF.

The genes are TRBV9 and TRBJ2-1; D might be TRBD1 or TRBD2, each matching 5 bases. Germline V gene lookup returns CDR1 SGDLS and CDR2 YYNGEE. V was trimmed by 0 bases and J by 7 bases, leaving 11 bases between them. CDR3 length equals 14 residues. The CDR3 coding sequence is TGTGCCAGCAGCGTAGCCGGGGCCGGTAATGAGCAGTTCTTC. This translates into CASSVAGAGNEQFF. The full variable domain, with the rest looked up from reference TRBV9 and TRBJ2-1, is DSGVTQTPKHLITATGQRVTLRCSPRSGDLSVYWYQQSLDQGLQFLIQYYNGEERAKGNILERFSAQQFPDLHSELNLSSLELGDSALYFCASSVAGAGNEQFFGPGTRLTVL.

The table lists this clone with a count of one. The genes are TRBV2 and TRBJ2-7; no clear D gene. Per the germline V gene, CDR1 is SNHLY and CDR2 is FYNNEI. The CDR3 consists of 15 residues. V was cut by 6 bases and J by 3 bases, with 18 bases left in between. The CDR3 nucleotides read TGTGCCAGCAGGTCGTCTATCACAAAAAACTACGAGCAGTACTTC. Amino acid sequence: CASRSSITKNYEQYF. Together with reference TRBV2 and TRBJ2-7, the CDR3 gives the full variable domain: EPEVTQTPSHQVTQMGQEVILRCVPISNHLYFYWYRQILGQKVEFLVSFYNNEISEKSEIFDDQFSVERPDGSNFTLKIRSTKLEDSAMYFCASRSSITKNYEQYFGPGTRLTVT.

The J gene is TRBJ2-1, the V gene TRBV2; TRBD2 is a possible D gene (5 bases). CDR1 is SNHLY and CDR2 is FYNNEI in the germline V gene. CDR3 size: 16 residues. V was cut by 4 bases and J by 3 bases, with 16 bases left in between. For the CDR3, the DNA is TGTGCCAGCAGTGTAGGGCGGGCCGCGAACTACAATGAGCAGTTCTTC. Protein: CASSVGRAANYNEQFF. The full variable domain, rest sourced from reference TRBV2 and TRBJ2-1, is EPEVTQTPSHQVTQMGQEVILRCVPISNHLYFYWYRQILGQKVEFLVSFYNNEISEKSEIFDDQFSVERPDGSNFTLKIRSTKLEDSAMYFCASSVGRAANYNEQFFGPGTRLTVL.

This chain links TRBV15 with TRBJ1-2, with D possibly matching TRBD1 (5 bases). CDR1 LNHNV and CDR2 YYDKDF come from the germline V gene (reference sequence). Trimming took 1 base from V and 5 from J, leaving 14 bases between them. The CDR3 loop spans 15 amino acids. This CDR3 reads CATSRGRDPPYGYTF. The DNA for the CDR3 is TGTGCCACCAGCAGAGGGCGGGACCCGCCTTATGGCTACACCTTC.

The chain links TRBV5-5 to TRBJ1-5; 8 positions match TRBD1. Germline assignment: CDR1 SGHKS and CDR2 YYEKEE (reference sequence). Trimming removed 4 bases from V and 5 bases from J; junction bases left unmatched: 5. CDR3 length: 14 amino acids. For the CDR3, the DNA is TGTGCCAGCAGCCTACAGACAGGGGATCAGCCCCAGCATTTT. Encoded protein: CASSLQTGDQPQHF.

This chain joins TRBV2 and TRBJ2-3, with 8 positions matching TRBD2. V trimming: 5 bases; J trimming: 2 bases; junction bases outside the gene matches: 6. Germline lookup yields CDR1 SNHLY and CDR2 FYNNEI. There are 15 residues in the CDR3. CDR3 coding DNA: TGTGCCAGCAGTAGAAGCGGGGGTGACACAGATACGCAGTATTTT. Amino acids: CASSRSGGDTDTQYF.

In DNA, the CDR3 is TGTGCCAGCAGTGAAGCGGCTGGCGTCTATGGCTACACCTTC. Protein: CASSEAAGVYGYTF. The chain links TRBV6-1 to TRBJ1-2; no reliable D call. Germline V gene lookup returns CDR1 MNHNS and CDR2 SASEGT. The V end was cut by 0 bases, the J end by 4 bases, with 9 bases between. The CDR3 is 14 residues long.

The genes are TRBV27 and TRBJ1-6; D gene uncertain. Trimming removed 5 bases at V and 6 bases at J, with 2 bases between. The CDR3 has 11 amino acids. The V gene's germline CDR1 is MNHEY and CDR2 SMNVEV (reference sequence). CDR3 sequence: CASSPNSPLHF. The CDR3 DNA sequence: TGTGCCAGCAGTCCTAATTCACCCCTCCACTTT.

This chain connects TRBV5-5 to TRBJ1-5; no clear D. The CDR3 is 15 residues long. From germline, CDR1 is SGHKS and CDR2 YYEKEE (reference sequence). V lost 4 bases and J 5 bases, leaving 16 bases between the germline ends. The CDR3 DNA follows: TGTGCCAGCAGCCCAGGACTTTCCGTGGATCAGCCCCAGCATTTT. Its protein is CASSPGLSVDQPQHF.

This chain links TRBV11-2 with TRBJ2-7; the D gene could be TRBD1 or TRBD2 (5 bases each). V gave up 5 bases and J gave up 6 bases, with 11 bases separating them. The CDR3 runs 12 residues. Germline CDR1 and CDR2: SGHAT and FQNNGV. The CDR3 DNA reads as TGTGCCAGCAGCCAGGGACGGCTCGAGCAGTACTTC. This codes for CASSQGRLEQYF.

This clone qualifies as medium-sized. V gene TRBV4-3 combines with J gene TRBJ1-2; D unclear. Germline loops: CDR1 LGHNA, CDR2 YSLEER. CDR3 length: 12 residues. Trimming stripped 1 base from V and 2 bases from J, with 2 bases between. CDR3 DNA sequence: TGCGCCAGCAGCCAAGGGAACTATGGCTACACCTTC. This sequence encodes CASSQGNYGYTF.

The chain carries TRBV19 and TRBJ1-3; the D is unclear. The V end was cut by 1 base, the J end by 4 bases, with 11 bases between. Germline-derived CDR1 and CDR2 are LNHDA and SQIVND (reference sequence). The CDR3 loop spans 15 amino acids. CDR3 DNA: TGTGCCAGTAGTATAGCCCGGAGCGGAGGAAACACCATATATTTT. Its protein product is CASSIARSGGNTIYF.

CDR3 amino acids: CASNPGLGYNEQFF. The CDR3 DNA reads as TGCGCCAGCAACCCGGGACTAGGGTACAATGAGCAGTTCTTC. This chain connects TRBV10-1 to TRBJ2-1, with 8 nucleotides matching TRBD2. The CDR3 has 14 residues. V lost 7 bases and J lost 4; bases outside the gene matches: 6. Germline V lookup: CDR1 WNHNN, CDR2 SYGVQD (reference sequence).

The chain combines TRBV1 with TRBJ2-7; the D call in the table, TRBD2, was not verified against the DNA. TRBV1 is noted as a pseudogene. The CDR3 extends over 13 amino acids. DNA for the CDR3: TGCACCAGCAGCCCACTAGAGGGTAACGAGCAGTACTTC. Protein product: CTSSPLEGNEQYF.

This clone appeared once. V gene TRBV28 combines with J gene TRBJ1-4; 8 bases align to TRBD1. The length of the CDR3 is 14 residues. Trimming at V came to 7 bases and at J to 3 bases, leaving 4 bases not matched to a gene. Germline lookup yields CDR1 MDHEN and CDR2 SYDVKM. The CDR3, as DNA: TGTGCCAGCAAAACAGGGGGAGCTAATGAAAAACTGTTTTTT. It yields the protein CASKTGGANEKLFF.

This chain connects TRBV10-2 to TRBJ2-3, with D perhaps given as TRBD1 or TRBD2 (5 bases each). The length of the CDR3 is 13 residues. V was trimmed by 4 bases and J by 4 bases, leaving 9 bases between them. Germline values: CDR1 WSHSY, CDR2 SAAADI. In nucleotides, the CDR3 is TGCGCCAGCAGTGTGAGGGGTGCAGATACGCAGTATTTT. This gives the protein CASSVRGADTQYF.

The CDR3 nucleotides are TGCGCCAGCAGCCAAGATCCCTTGGGGGGTGAAAAACTGTTTTTT. Its translation: CASSQDPLGGEKLFF. The chain is built from TRBV4-3 and TRBJ1-4, with D tentatively TRBD1 (5 bases). The germline CDR1 and CDR2 sequences are LGHNA and YSLEER. CDR3 length: 15 amino acids. Trimming left V 0 bases short and J 7 bases short, with 12 bases between.

The V gene is TRBV5-6, the J gene TRBJ2-5; perhaps TRBD2 as D (6 bases). Per the germline V gene, CDR1 is SGHDT and CDR2 is YYEEEE. CDR3 length: 14 amino acids. Trimming stripped 4 bases from V and 7 bases from J, with 17 bases between. The CDR3 coding sequence is TGTGCCAGCAGCGCCAATACAGCGGGCGGGACCCAGTACTTC. Its translation: CASSANTAGGTQYF. The variable domain in full, completed from reference TRBV5-6 and TRBJ2-5, reads DAGVTQSPTHLIKTRGQQVTLRCSPKSGHDTVSWYQQALGQGPQFIFQYYEEEERQRGNFPDRFSGHQFPNYSSELNVNALLLGDSALYLCASSANTAGGTQYFGPGTRLLVL.

This sequence joins TRBV28 and TRBJ1-2; 8 bases are shared with TRBD1. The ends lost 6 bases at V and 3 bases at J; junction bases unmatched: 9. The germline gives CDR1 MDHEN, CDR2 SYDVKM. This CDR3 region has 15 residues. The CDR3 reads CASSPGTGGYYGYTF. The CDR3 DNA reads as TGTGCCAGCAGCCCCGGGACAGGAGGTTACTATGGCTACACCTTC.

The chain has TRBV18 and TRBJ2-7; D unresolved. The V gene lost 3 bases and the J gene lost 4 bases, with 31 bases spanning the gap. The CDR3 has 20 residues. In germline, CDR1 is KGHSH, CDR2 LQKENI. This CDR3 is CASSPRFVFSSPRSPYEQYF. CDR3 bases: TGTGCCAGCTCACCTCGCTTTGTGTTTTCTTCCCCGAGATCACCTTACGAGCAGTACTTC.

The chain uses TRBV6-5 and TRBJ1-2; 8 bases are a match to TRBD1. Germline CDR1 reads MNHEY; CDR2 reads SVGAGI. J lost 7 bases, V lost 11 bases, and 12 bases had no gene match. The CDR3 is 13 residues long. DNA of the CDR3: TGTGCCGGCCGAGCCGGGACAGGTTTTGGCTACACCTTC. Encoded protein: CAGRAGTGFGYTF.